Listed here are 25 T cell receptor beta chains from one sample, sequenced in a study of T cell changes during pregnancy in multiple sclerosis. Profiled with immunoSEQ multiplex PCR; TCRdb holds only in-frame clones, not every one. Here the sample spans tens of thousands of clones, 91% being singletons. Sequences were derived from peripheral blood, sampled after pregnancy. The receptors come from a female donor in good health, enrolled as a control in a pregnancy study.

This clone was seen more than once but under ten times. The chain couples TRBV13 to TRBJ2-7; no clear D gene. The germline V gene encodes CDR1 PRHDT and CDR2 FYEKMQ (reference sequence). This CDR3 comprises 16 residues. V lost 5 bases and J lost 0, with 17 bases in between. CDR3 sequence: CASSMGPSTVSYEQYF. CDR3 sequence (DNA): TGTGCCAGCAGCATGGGCCCGTCGACGGTCTCCTACGAGCAGTACTTC.

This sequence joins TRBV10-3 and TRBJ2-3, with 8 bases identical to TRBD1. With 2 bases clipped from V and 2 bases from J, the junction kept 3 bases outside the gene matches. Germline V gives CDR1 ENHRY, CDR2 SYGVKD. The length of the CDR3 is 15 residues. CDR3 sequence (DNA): TGTGCCATCAGTGAGGGCAGGGGGCTCACAGATACGCAGTATTTT. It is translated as CAISEGRGLTDTQYF.

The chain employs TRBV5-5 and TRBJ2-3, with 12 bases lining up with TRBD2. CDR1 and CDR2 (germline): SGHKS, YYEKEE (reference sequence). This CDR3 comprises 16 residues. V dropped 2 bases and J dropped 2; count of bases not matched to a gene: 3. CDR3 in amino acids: CASSFLAGGYTDTQYF. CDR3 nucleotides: TGTGCCAGCAGCTTCCTAGCGGGGGGGTACACAGATACGCAGTATTTT.

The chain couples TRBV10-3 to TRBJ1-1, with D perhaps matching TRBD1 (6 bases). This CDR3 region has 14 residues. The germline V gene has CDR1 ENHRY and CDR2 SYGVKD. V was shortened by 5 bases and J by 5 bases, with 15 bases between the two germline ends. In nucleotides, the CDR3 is TGTGCCATCAGTCGATTTTCCAGGGGAACTGAAGCTTTCTTT. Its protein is CAISRFSRGTEAFF.

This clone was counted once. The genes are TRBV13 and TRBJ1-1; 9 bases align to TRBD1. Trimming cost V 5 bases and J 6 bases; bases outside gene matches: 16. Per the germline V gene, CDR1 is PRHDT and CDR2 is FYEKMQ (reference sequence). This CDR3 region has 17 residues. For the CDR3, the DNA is TGTGCCAGCAGCCGCCACCCTGGACAGGGGATTGCTTCTGAAGCTTTCTTT. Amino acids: CASSRHPGQGIASEAFF.

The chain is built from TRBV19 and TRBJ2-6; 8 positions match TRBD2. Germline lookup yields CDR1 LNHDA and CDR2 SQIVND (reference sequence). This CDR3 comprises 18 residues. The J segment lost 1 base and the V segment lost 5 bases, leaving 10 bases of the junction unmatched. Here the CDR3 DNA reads TGTGCCAGTAGTCTTTACGGGGGGGCGCATTCTGGGGCCAACGTCCTGACTTTC. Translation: CASSLYGGAHSGANVLTF.

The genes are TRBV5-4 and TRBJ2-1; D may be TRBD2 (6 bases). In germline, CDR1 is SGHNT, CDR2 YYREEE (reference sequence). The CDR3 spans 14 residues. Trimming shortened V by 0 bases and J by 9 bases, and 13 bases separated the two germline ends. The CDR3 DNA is TGTGCCAGCAGCTTGGCGGGAGTCTTCACTGAGCAGTTCTTC. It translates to CASSLAGVFTEQFF.

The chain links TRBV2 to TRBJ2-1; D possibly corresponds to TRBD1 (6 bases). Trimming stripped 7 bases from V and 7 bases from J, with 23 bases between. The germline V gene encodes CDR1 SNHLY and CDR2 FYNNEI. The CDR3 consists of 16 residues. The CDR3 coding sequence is TGTGCCAGCATCCCGCCCAGGGGCTACGGGACGAATGAGCAGTTCTTC. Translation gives CASIPPRGYGTNEQFF.

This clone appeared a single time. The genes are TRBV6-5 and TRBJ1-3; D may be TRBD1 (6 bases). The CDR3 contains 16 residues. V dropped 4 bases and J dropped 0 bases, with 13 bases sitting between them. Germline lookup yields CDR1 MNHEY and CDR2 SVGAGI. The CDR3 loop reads CASSWGRSTSGNTIYF. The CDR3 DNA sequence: TGTGCCAGCAGTTGGGGGCGCAGTACCTCTGGAAACACCATATATTTT.

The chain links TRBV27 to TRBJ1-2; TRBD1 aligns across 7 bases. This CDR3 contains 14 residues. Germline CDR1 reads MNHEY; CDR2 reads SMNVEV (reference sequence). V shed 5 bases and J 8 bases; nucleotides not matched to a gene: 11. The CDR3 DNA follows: TGTGCCAGCAGTACCCGACAGGGCATGAGGGGCTACACCTTC. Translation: CASSTRQGMRGYTF.

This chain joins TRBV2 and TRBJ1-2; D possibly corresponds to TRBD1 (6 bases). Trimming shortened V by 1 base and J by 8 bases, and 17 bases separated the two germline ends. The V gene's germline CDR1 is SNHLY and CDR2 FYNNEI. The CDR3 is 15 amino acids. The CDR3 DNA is TGTGCCAGCAGTGAAGTAAGGGACACGGTGTGGGGCTACACCTTC. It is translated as CASSEVRDTVWGYTF.

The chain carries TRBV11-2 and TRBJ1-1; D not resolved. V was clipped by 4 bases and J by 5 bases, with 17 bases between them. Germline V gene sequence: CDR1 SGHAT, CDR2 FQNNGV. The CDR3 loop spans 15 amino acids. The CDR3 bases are TGTGCCAGCAGCTCACCCAGCGGGCAGATGACTGAAGCTTTCTTT. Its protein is CASSSPSGQMTEAFF.

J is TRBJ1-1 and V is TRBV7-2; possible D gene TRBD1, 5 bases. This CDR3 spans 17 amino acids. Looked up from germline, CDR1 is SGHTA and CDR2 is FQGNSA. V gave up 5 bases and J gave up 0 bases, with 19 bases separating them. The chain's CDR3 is CASSRWSDNRLNTEAFF. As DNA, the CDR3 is TGTGCCAGCAGCAGATGGTCGGATAACAGGTTGAACACTGAAGCTTTCTTT.

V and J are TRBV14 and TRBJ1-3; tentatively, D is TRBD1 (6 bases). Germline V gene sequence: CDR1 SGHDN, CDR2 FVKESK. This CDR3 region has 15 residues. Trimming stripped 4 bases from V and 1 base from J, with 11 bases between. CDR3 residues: CASSRTGRSGNTIYF. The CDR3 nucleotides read TGTGCCAGCAGCCGTACAGGGAGATCTGGAAACACCATATATTTT.

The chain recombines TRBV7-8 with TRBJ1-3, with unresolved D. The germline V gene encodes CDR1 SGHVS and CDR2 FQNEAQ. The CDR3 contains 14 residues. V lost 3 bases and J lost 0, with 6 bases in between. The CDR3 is CASSFGNSGNTIYF. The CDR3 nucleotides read TGTGCCAGCAGCTTCGGGAACTCTGGAAACACCATATATTTT.

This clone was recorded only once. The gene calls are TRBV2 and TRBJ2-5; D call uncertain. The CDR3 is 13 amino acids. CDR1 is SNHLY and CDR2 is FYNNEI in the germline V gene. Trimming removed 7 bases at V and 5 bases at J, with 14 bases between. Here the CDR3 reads CASTSGLYETQYF. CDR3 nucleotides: TGTGCCAGCACTTCAGGTCTTTATGAGACCCAGTACTTC.

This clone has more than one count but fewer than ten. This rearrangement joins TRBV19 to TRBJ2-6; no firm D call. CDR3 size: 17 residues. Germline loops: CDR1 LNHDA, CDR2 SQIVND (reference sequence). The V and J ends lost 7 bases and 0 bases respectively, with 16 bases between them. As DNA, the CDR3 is TGTGCCAGTAACAAATCACCTTCATCCTCTGGGGCCAACGTCCTGACTTTC. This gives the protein CASNKSPSSSGANVLTF.

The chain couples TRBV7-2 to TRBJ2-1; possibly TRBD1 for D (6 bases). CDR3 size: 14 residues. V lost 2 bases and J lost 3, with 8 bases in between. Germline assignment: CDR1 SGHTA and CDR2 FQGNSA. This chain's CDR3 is CASSLYRVYNEQFF. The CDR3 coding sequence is TGTGCCAGCAGCTTATACAGGGTCTACAATGAGCAGTTCTTC.

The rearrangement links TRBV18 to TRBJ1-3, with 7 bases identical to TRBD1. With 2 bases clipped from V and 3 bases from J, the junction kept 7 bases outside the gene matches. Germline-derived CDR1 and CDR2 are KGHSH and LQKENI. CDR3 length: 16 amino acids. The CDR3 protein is CASSPSQQGDGNTIYF. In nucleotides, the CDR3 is TGTGCCAGCTCACCAAGTCAGCAGGGGGATGGAAACACCATATATTTT.

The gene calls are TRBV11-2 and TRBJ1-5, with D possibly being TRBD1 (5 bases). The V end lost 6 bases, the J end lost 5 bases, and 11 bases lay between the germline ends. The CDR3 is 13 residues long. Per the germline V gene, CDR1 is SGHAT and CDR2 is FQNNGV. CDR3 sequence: CASSRTGDQPQHF. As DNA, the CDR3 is TGTGCCAGCAGTCGTACGGGGGATCAGCCCCAGCATTTT. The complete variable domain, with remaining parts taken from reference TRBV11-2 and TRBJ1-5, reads EAGVAQSPRYKIIEKRQSVAFWCNPISGHATLYWYQQILGQGPKLLIQFQNNGVVDDSQLPKDRFSAERLKGVDSTLKIQPAKLEDSAVYLCASSRTGDQPQHFGDGTRLSIL.

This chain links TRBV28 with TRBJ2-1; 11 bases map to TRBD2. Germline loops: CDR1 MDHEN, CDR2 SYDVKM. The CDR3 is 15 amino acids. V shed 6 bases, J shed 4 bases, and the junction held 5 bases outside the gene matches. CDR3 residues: CASRTGTSGYNEQFF. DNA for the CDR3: TGTGCCAGCAGAACCGGGACTAGCGGTTACAATGAGCAGTTCTTC. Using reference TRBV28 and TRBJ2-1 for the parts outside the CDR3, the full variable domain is DVKVTQSSRYLVKRTGEKVFLECVQDMDHENMFWYRQDPGLGLRLIYFSYDVKMKEKGDIPEGYSVSREKKERFSLILESASTNQTSMYLCASRTGTSGYNEQFFGPGTRLTVL.

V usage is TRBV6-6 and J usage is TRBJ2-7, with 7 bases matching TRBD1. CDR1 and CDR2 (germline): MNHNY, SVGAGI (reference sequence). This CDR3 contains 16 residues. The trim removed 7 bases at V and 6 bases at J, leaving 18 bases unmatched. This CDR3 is CASTLGANRGWGEQYF. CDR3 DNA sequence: TGTGCCAGCACCCTAGGCGCTAACAGGGGATGGGGCGAGCAGTACTTC.

This CDR3 is CASSDYGEEGTEAFF. The CDR3 nucleotides are TGTGCCAGCAGTGACTACGGGGAAGAAGGCACTGAAGCTTTCTTT. The genes are TRBV25-1 and TRBJ1-1; D call uncertain. The CDR3 covers 15 residues. Germline V gives CDR1 MGHDK, CDR2 SYGVNS. V lost 3 bases to trimming and J lost 4 bases, with 15 bases between them. Full variable domain (rest looked up from reference TRBV25-1 and TRBJ1-1): EADIYQTPRYLVIGTGKKITLECSQTMGHDKMYWYQQDPGMELHLIHYSYGVNSTEKGDLSSESTVSRIRTEHFPLTLESARPSHTSQYLCASSDYGEEGTEAFFGQGTRLTVV.

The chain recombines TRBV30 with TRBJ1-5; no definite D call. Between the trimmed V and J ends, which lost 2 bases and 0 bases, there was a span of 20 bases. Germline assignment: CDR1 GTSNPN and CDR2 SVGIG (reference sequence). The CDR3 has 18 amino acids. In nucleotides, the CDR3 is TGTGCCTGGAGTAGCCAGCAGACTTTTAAATATAGCAATCAGCCCCAGCATTTT. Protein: CAWSSQQTFKYSNQPQHF.

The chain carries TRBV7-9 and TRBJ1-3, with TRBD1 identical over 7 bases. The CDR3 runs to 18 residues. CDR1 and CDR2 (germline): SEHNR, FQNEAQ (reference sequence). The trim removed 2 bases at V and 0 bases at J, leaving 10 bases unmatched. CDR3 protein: CASSLKGTVSISGNTIYF. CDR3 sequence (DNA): TGTGCCAGCAGCTTAAAGGGGACAGTTTCAATCTCTGGAAACACCATATATTTT.